This T cell receptor (beta chain) was documented in a study of control samples from healthy donors and cancer patients. V lost 6 bases, J lost 10 bases, and 15 bases lay in between. The CDR3 is made up of 12 amino acids. Germline V gene sequence: CDR1 MNHEY, CDR2 SVGAGI. TCRdb's table, derived via immunoSEQ multiplex PCR, lists solely in-frame clones and lacks some. The sample shows some 58,000 clones, roughly 86% of them seen only once. Sequencing was carried out using PBMCs. The receptor was isolated from a woman aged 55-69 years with lung cancer. The chain carries TRBV6-5 and TRBJ1-1; D unresolved. The CDR3 spells CASSRFEAGAFF. CDR3 bases: TGTGCCAGCAGCAGGTTCGAAGCCGGAGCTTTCTTT.